The 8 T cell receptor beta chains reported below all come from one sample, sequenced in a study of blood T cell repertoires in COVID-19. TCRdb's copy holds only in-frame clones and misses some; the assay was immunoSEQ multiplex PCR. The sample has some 91,000 clones, approximately 76% seen once. The specimen was peripheral blood. The source of these receptors is a man between 65 and 85 years old with acute or convalescent COVID-19.

This chain uses TRBV5-4 with TRBJ1-2; TRBD1 matches at 7 bases. The V segment lost 4 bases and the J segment 2 bases; nucleotides outside the gene matches: 5. The CDR3 has 14 residues. CDR1 SGHNT and CDR2 YYREEE come from the germline V gene (reference sequence). The CDR3 sequence: CASSAGQSNYGYTF. The CDR3 DNA reads as TGTGCCAGCAGCGCGGGACAGAGCAACTATGGCTACACCTTC.

The J gene is TRBJ1-2, the V gene TRBV5-1; 9 nucleotides align to TRBD1. The germline V gene encodes CDR1 SGHRS and CDR2 YFSETQ. V lost 5 bases and J lost 6; bases outside the gene matches: 8. The length of the CDR3 is 14 residues. The CDR3 protein is CASRTNTGGHGYTF. The CDR3 DNA sequence: TGCGCCAGCAGAACTAATACAGGGGGCCATGGCTACACCTTC.

The CDR3 region has the DNA TGTGCCAGCAGCTTGGGGGCCGGGACAGGGGGAACTGAAGCTTTCTTT. It encodes CASSLGAGTGGTEAFF. This chain connects TRBV5-5 to TRBJ1-1, with TRBD1 identical over 11 bases. Germline CDR1 and CDR2: SGHKS and YYEKEE (reference sequence). This CDR3 region has 16 residues. V lost 0 bases and J lost 5; bases outside the gene matches: 6.

This clone came up once. This chain uses TRBV2 with TRBJ2-7; possibly TRBD2 for D (6 bases). Germline V gene lookup returns CDR1 SNHLY and CDR2 FYNNEI. This CDR3 comprises 13 residues. The V end was cut by 7 bases, the J end by 7 bases, with 17 bases between. The CDR3 here is CASTDGKAGEQYF. Here the CDR3 DNA reads TGTGCCAGCACCGACGGCAAGGCGGGAGAGCAGTACTTC.

This clone was observed many times. This chain connects TRBV5-1 to TRBJ2-2, with a tentative D call TRBD1 (6 bases). The germline V and J ends were trimmed by 4 bases and 6 bases, with 7 bases remaining between them. The CDR3 loop spans 12 amino acids. In germline, CDR1 is SGHRS, CDR2 YFSETQ. CDR3 sequence (DNA): TGCGCCAGCAGCAGGACAGCCGGGGAGCTGTTTTTT. Translation: CASSRTAGELFF.

V gene TRBV4-1 combines with J gene TRBJ1-4; D is ambiguous. Germline V gene sequence: CDR1 MGHRA, CDR2 YSYEKL. There are 12 residues in the CDR3. Trimming pared 0 bases from V and 7 bases from J, leaving 3 bases between. DNA of the CDR3: TGCGCCAGCAGCCAAGATAGTGAAAAACTGTTTTTT. Amino acid sequence: CASSQDSEKLFF.

The J gene is TRBJ1-1, the V gene TRBV4-1; D is unclear. Germline lookup yields CDR1 MGHRA and CDR2 YSYEKL. V was shortened by 1 base and J by 5 bases, with 8 bases between the two germline ends. The CDR3 loop spans 13 amino acids. CDR3 sequence: CASSQVRGTEAFF. The DNA of the CDR3 is TGCGCCAGCAGCCAAGTCCGAGGAACTGAAGCTTTCTTT.

This rearrangement joins TRBV5-1 to TRBJ2-7, with TRBD1 matching over 8 bases. This CDR3 spans 13 amino acids. Germline CDR1 and CDR2: SGHRS and YFSETQ. The J segment lost 7 bases and the V segment lost 3 bases, leaving 6 bases of the junction unmatched. As DNA, the CDR3 is TGCGCCAGCAGCTCCAACACAGGGGGGGAGCAGTACTTC. Its protein is CASSSNTGGEQYF.